The 30 T cell receptor beta chains given below trace back to one sample, sequenced in a study of response to subunit inactivated influenza vaccine. Each CDR3 protein gets one entry after TCRdb re-called the RT-PCR reads with MiXCR. The sample yields about 240,000 distinct CDR3 sequences, less than 15% seen once. The specimen comprised non-naive T cells sorted from PBMCs, sampled 14 to 15 days before vaccination. These receptors all come from a man in his fifties who received an inactivated influenza vaccine.

With regard to this clonotype: Since a much larger clone is just one base distant, this may be a read error. This chain links TRBV14 with TRBJ2-5; D gene ambiguous. The V end was cut by 4 bases, the J end by 5 bases, with 11 bases between. Germline-derived CDR1 and CDR2 are SGHDN and FVKESK. This CDR3 has 13 residues. The CDR3 protein is CASSRRKVETQYF. For the CDR3, the DNA is TGTGCCAGCAGCCGAAGGAAGGTCGAGACCCAGTACTTC.

This chain links TRBV7-2 with TRBJ1-1; TRBD1 aligns across 8 bases. V shed 3 bases and J 11 bases; nucleotides not matched to a gene: 11. From germline, CDR1 is SGHTA and CDR2 FQGNSA. There are 14 residues in the CDR3. The CDR3 region is CASSFTTSDRAAFF. The CDR3 DNA reads as TGTGCCAGCAGCTTCACTACCTCGGACAGGGCGGCTTTCTTT.

This clonotype was counted at least ten times. The CDR3 region is CASSLGSGMENNEQFF. In nucleotides, the CDR3 is TGTGCCAGCAGCTTAGGTAGCGGGATGGAAAACAATGAGCAGTTCTTC. The genes are TRBV7-9 and TRBJ2-1; 8 bases are a match to TRBD2. Germline V gene sequence: CDR1 SEHNR, CDR2 FQNEAQ (reference sequence). V lost 1 base to trimming and J lost 5 bases; unmatched junction nucleotides: 7. The length of the CDR3 is 16 residues.

CDR3 nucleotides: TGTGCCAGCAGTGAAGCGCCGGACAGCACAGATACGCAGTATTTT. Its translation is CASSEAPDSTDTQYF. The gene calls are TRBV6-1 and TRBJ2-3; D gene uncertain. Per the germline V gene, CDR1 is MNHNS and CDR2 is SASEGT. The CDR3 sequence is 15 residues long. With 0 bases removed from V and 0 bases from J, the gap between germline ends came to 7 bases.

This clonotype was observed many times. The chain carries TRBV7-9 and TRBJ2-1; 11 bases fit TRBD2. The CDR3 runs 15 residues. Per the germline V gene, CDR1 is SEHNR and CDR2 is FQNEAQ (reference sequence). J lost 7 bases, V lost 5 bases, and 7 bases had no gene match. The CDR3 nucleotides are TGTGCCAGCAGCCGTAGCGGGGGGGCCCCGAATGAGCAGTTCTTC. It codes for CASSRSGGAPNEQFF.

This clonotype has at least ten counts. This chain joins TRBV2 and TRBJ1-6; no firm D call. The CDR3 has 12 amino acids. V was trimmed by 10 bases and J by 7 bases, leaving 11 bases between them. Germline V CDR1 and CDR2: SNHLY, FYNNEI. CDR3 sequence reads: CATKDGNSPLHF. The CDR3 nucleotides are TGTGCCACCAAAGACGGAAATTCACCCCTCCACTTT.

This sequence joins TRBV20-1 and TRBJ2-5; D unresolved. This CDR3 has 12 amino acids. The ends were cut back, 3 bases at V and 2 bases at J, with 7 bases in the middle. Germline CDR1 and CDR2: DFQATT and SNEGSKA (reference sequence). The CDR3 DNA is TGCAGTGCTAGTAATAGTCAAGAGACCCAGTACTTC. Protein product: CSASNSQETQYF.

This clonotype was counted a few times. This rearrangement joins TRBV15 to TRBJ2-3; D gene ambiguous. Germline assignment: CDR1 LNHNV and CDR2 YYDKDF (reference sequence). This CDR3 comprises 11 residues. The V gene lost 2 bases and the J gene lost 5 bases, with 2 bases spanning the gap. In DNA form, the CDR3 reads TGTGCCACCAGCAGACTAGATACGCAGTATTTT. Its translation is CATSRLDTQYF.

The chain uses TRBV14 and TRBJ2-1, with 9 positions matching TRBD1. V shed 3 bases, J shed 2 bases, and the junction held 5 bases outside the gene matches. This CDR3 has 16 residues. Germline V gene sequence: CDR1 SGHDN, CDR2 FVKESK. CDR3 DNA: TGTGCCAGCAGCCACTACGACAGGGGGGCCTACAATGAGCAGTTCTTC. Protein product: CASSHYDRGAYNEQFF.

V gene TRBV5-5 combines with J gene TRBJ2-1; 8 positions match TRBD1. J lost 4 bases, V lost 4 bases, and 7 bases had no gene match. Per germline, CDR1 SGHKS and CDR2 YYEKEE (reference sequence). The CDR3 spans 15 residues. CDR3 DNA: TGTGCCAGCAGCCGGGACAGGTATCTTTACAATGAGCAGTTCTTC. Protein product: CASSRDRYLYNEQFF.

V gene TRBV4-2 combines with J gene TRBJ2-5; 7 bases line up with TRBD2. V lost 10 bases and J lost 5; bases outside the gene matches: 13. Germline V lookup: CDR1 LGHNA, CDR2 YNFKEQ. The CDR3 consists of 14 residues. CDR3 sequence reads: CAMSPGLVWETQYF. The CDR3 nucleotides are TGTGCCATGAGCCCCGGACTAGTGTGGGAGACCCAGTACTTC.

This clonotype was seen repeatedly, ten times or more. The gene calls are TRBV4-1 and TRBJ2-2, with 13 bases matching TRBD2. J was trimmed by 6 bases and V by 2 bases; bases with no gene match: 3. The CDR3 is 16 amino acids. CDR1 and CDR2 (germline): MGHRA, YSYEKL. CDR3 in amino acids: CASSQQLAGGPGELFF. CDR3 nucleotides: TGCGCCAGCAGCCAACAACTAGCGGGGGGGCCCGGGGAGCTGTTTTTT.

This sequence joins TRBV12-3 or TRBV12-4 and TRBJ1-1, with D uncertain. This CDR3 contains 16 residues. V shed 1 base and J shed 4 bases, with 16 bases lying between them. CDR3 sequence: CASSLGWTGRFTEAFF. CDR3 coding DNA: TGTGCCAGCAGTTTAGGGTGGACGGGCCGGTTCACTGAAGCTTTCTTT.

This clonotype was observed at least ten times. V and J are TRBV7-9 and TRBJ1-1, with D unresolved. Germline CDR1 SEHNR, CDR2 FQNEAQ (reference sequence). This CDR3 has 12 residues. With 5 bases removed from V and 1 base from J, the gap between germline ends came to 5 bases. For the CDR3, the DNA is TGTGCCAGCAGCGGAACGAACACTGAAGCTTTCTTT. Protein: CASSGTNTEAFF. Full variable domain (outside the CDR3, taken from reference TRBV7-9 and TRBJ1-1): DTGVSQNPRHKITKRGQNVTFRCDPISEHNRLYWYRQTLGQGPEFLTYFQNEAQLEKSRLLSDRFSAERPKGSFSTLEIQRTEQGDSAMYLCASSGTNTEAFFGQGTRLTVV.

This clonotype was picked up many times. The chain links TRBV29-1 to TRBJ2-1, with 9 bases lining up with TRBD1. Germline lookup yields CDR1 SQVTM and CDR2 ANQGSEA. The CDR3 runs to 13 residues. Germline trimming cut 7 bases from V and 7 bases from J; bases unmatched to any gene: 8. In DNA, the CDR3 is TGCAGCGGCACCGGGACAGGGTATAATGAGCAGTTCTTC. As protein: CSGTGTGYNEQFF.

This clonotype was counted many times. The chain carries TRBV27 and TRBJ2-3; D gene unclear. Deletions cut 0 bases from V and 2 bases from J, with 12 bases between. Per germline, CDR1 MNHEY and CDR2 SMNVEV (reference sequence). The CDR3 runs 16 residues. CDR3 amino acids: CASSLSFRLVTDTQYF. CDR3 DNA sequence: TGTGCCAGCAGTTTATCGTTCCGGTTAGTCACAGATACGCAGTATTTT.

The V gene is TRBV5-1, the J gene TRBJ1-5; D is undetermined. Trimming shortened V by 2 bases and J by 2 bases, and 5 bases separated the two germline ends. There are 13 residues in the CDR3. CDR1 is SGHRS and CDR2 is YFSETQ in the germline V gene. The CDR3 here is CASSFGGNQPQHF. The DNA for the CDR3 is TGCGCCAGCAGCTTTGGGGGCAATCAGCCCCAGCATTTT.

At least ten counts were recorded for this clonotype. The chain recombines TRBV9 with TRBJ1-1, with D uncertain. Germline V gives CDR1 SGDLS, CDR2 YYNGEE. This CDR3 has 13 residues. V lost 0 bases and J lost 3, with 6 bases in between. CDR3 DNA sequence: TGTGCCAGCAGCGTAGGTATCCACACTGAAGCTTTCTTT. Translation: CASSVGIHTEAFF.

This clonotype appeared a few times. The chain joins TRBV20-1 to TRBJ2-7; TRBD1 might be the D (6 bases). The CDR3 length is 18 residues. V shed 6 bases and J shed 3 bases, with 30 bases lying between them. Germline V gives CDR1 DFQATT, CDR2 SNEGSKA (reference sequence). The CDR3 bases are TGCAGTGCAAGCTACCTGGACCCAGTCAAGGGGACACTCTACGAGCAGTACTTC. Translating it yields CSASYLDPVKGTLYEQYF.

This clonotype was seen once. The chain recombines TRBV15 with TRBJ2-3; the D call may be TRBD1 or TRBD2 (5 bases each). With 6 bases removed from V and 4 bases from J, the gap between germline ends came to 8 bases. This CDR3 is built from 12 residues. Germline-derived CDR1 and CDR2 are LNHNV and YYDKDF (reference sequence). The CDR3 DNA is TGTGCCACCAGTGAGGGGTCAGATACGCAGTATTTT. Its protein product is CATSEGSDTQYF.

CDR3 DNA sequence: TGTGCCAGCAGCAAAGTCCCCTTTTCTCAACGGGACACTCTAGACCCCAAAAACATTCAGTACTTC. Encoded protein: CASSKVPFSQRDTLDPKNIQYF. The chain employs TRBV21-1 and TRBJ2-4; the D call of TRBD1 is as the table states it, not checked on the DNA. TRBV21-1 is given as a pseudogene. CDR3 length equals 22 residues.

This clonotype was detected many times. The chain employs TRBV7-9 and TRBJ2-5, with D tentatively TRBD1 (7 bases). The V end was cut by 5 bases, the J end by 5 bases, with 18 bases between. CDR1 is SEHNR and CDR2 is FQNEAQ in the germline V gene (reference sequence). The length of the CDR3 is 15 residues. The chain's CDR3 is CASSPTRRGVETQYF. The DNA for the CDR3 is TGTGCCAGCAGCCCCACGCGCAGGGGGGTTGAGACCCAGTACTTC.

This clonotype was counted between two and nine times. The chain recombines TRBV27 with TRBJ2-7; 9 nucleotides match TRBD2. The germline V gene has CDR1 MNHEY and CDR2 SMNVEV (reference sequence). With 2 bases clipped from V and 4 bases from J, the junction kept 0 bases outside the gene matches. CDR3 length equals 13 residues. CDR3 sequence (DNA): TGTGCCAGCAGTTTACTAGCGGGGTACGAGCAGTACTTC. It specifies CASSLLAGYEQYF.

This clonotype was detected ten times or more. The chain combines TRBV28 with TRBJ1-5; TRBD1 is a possible D gene (5 bases). The CDR3 is 13 amino acids. Germline lookup yields CDR1 MDHEN and CDR2 SYDVKM. Trimming stripped 3 bases from V and 6 bases from J, with 9 bases between. The CDR3 nucleotides are TGTGCCAGCAGTTTTGAGGGGACTCAGCCCCAGCATTTT. Translation: CASSFEGTQPQHF.

The chain links TRBV20-1 to TRBJ2-1, with 10 bases matching TRBD2. The CDR3 extends over 22 amino acids. Germline V gene sequence: CDR1 DFQATT, CDR2 SNEGSKA (reference sequence). The trim removed 4 bases at V and 0 bases at J, leaving 24 bases unmatched. The CDR3 sequence is CSAISGRRTSGFPSSSYNEQFF. CDR3 nucleotide sequence: TGCAGTGCTATATCGGGTAGACGGACTAGCGGTTTTCCTTCGAGCTCCTACAATGAGCAGTTCTTC.

This chain connects TRBV6-2 or TRBV6-3 to TRBJ2-1, with a possible D match to TRBD2 (6 bases). CDR1 is MNHEY and CDR2 is SVGEGT in the germline V gene. V lost 2 bases, J lost 4 bases, and 9 bases lay in between. The length of the CDR3 is 14 residues. CDR3 amino acids: CASSYVDYYNEQFF. CDR3 sequence (DNA): TGTGCCAGCAGTTACGTGGACTATTACAATGAGCAGTTCTTC.

This clonotype turned up a few times. The CDR3 bases are TGTGCCAGCAGAATGGGACAGGGGGCAGGGGAGCAGTACTTC. Its protein product is CASRMGQGAGEQYF. The rearrangement links TRBV27 to TRBJ2-7, with 12 nucleotides matching TRBD1. CDR1 is MNHEY and CDR2 is SMNVEV in the germline V gene (reference sequence). The trim removed 6 bases at V and 7 bases at J, leaving 7 bases unmatched. The CDR3 is 14 amino acids.

This clonotype was observed at least ten times. The J gene is TRBJ2-5, the V gene TRBV20-1, with 14 bases that match TRBD2. The germline CDR1 and CDR2 sequences are DFQATT and SNEGSKA (reference sequence). This CDR3 has 16 residues. The V and J ends lost 1 base and 2 bases, in that order; junction bases with no gene match: 3. The CDR3 loop reads CSARGLAGGGQETQYF. CDR3 in DNA: TGCAGTGCTAGAGGACTAGCGGGGGGGGGACAAGAGACCCAGTACTTC.

The rearrangement uses TRBV7-2 and TRBJ2-7; the D is unclear. CDR3 length equals 14 residues. V lost 5 bases to trimming and J lost 7 bases, with 18 bases between them. Germline V gene sequence: CDR1 SGHTA, CDR2 FQGNSA. In DNA, the CDR3 is TGTGCCAGCAGCCTTTTCAACAGCCAGAGGGAGCAGTACTTC. Translation: CASSLFNSQREQYF.

This clonotype was observed many times. This sequence joins TRBV20-1 and TRBJ2-5; D is perhaps TRBD2 (7 bases). V lost 6 bases to trimming and J lost 5 bases, with 19 bases between them. Germline CDR1 reads DFQATT; CDR2 reads SNEGSKA (reference sequence). The CDR3 contains 14 residues. The CDR3 DNA is TGCAGTGCCCTAATAGGGGGGGCCGGCGAGACCCAGTACTTC. Translating gives CSALIGGAGETQYF.